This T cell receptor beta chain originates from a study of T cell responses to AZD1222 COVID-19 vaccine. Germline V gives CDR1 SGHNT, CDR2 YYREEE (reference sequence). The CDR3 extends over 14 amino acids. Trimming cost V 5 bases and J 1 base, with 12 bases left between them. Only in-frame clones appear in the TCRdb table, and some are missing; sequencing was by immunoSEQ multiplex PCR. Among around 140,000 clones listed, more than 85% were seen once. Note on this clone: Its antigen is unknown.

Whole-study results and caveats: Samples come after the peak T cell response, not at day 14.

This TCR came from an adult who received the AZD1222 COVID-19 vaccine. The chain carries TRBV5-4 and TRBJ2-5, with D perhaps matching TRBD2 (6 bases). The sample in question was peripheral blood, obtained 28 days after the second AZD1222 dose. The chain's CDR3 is CASRSGGIQETQYF. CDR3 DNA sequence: TGTGCCAGCAGATCCGGGGGAATCCAAGAGACCCAGTACTTC.